Listed here is a single TCR beta chain. The antigen remains unidentified. Germline-derived CDR1 and CDR2 are MNHNY and SVGAGI (reference sequence). This CDR3 comprises 14 residues. V was trimmed by 4 bases and J by 3 bases, leaving 13 bases between them. The data are from a study of cytomegalovirus exposure and HLA in healthy donors. Broader study findings: It was reported that the classifier diagnosed cytomegalovirus status with high specificity and sensitivity in both the original and validation cohorts. The study labeled 150 to 200 TCR beta chains cytomegalovirus-associated. In vitro data verified a few CMV-associated chains as specific for CMV antigens.

Repertoires were generated with immunoSEQ multiplex PCR, while TCRdb's copy carries only in-frame clones and drops some. The profile shows 150,000 to 250,000 clones, about 81% of them singletons. The clonotype originates from a woman between 25 and 40 years old in good health and CMV-seronegative. Sequencing was done on a sample of PBMCs. The V call is TRBV6-6, the J call TRBJ2-7; D might be TRBD2 (6 bases). Written as DNA, the CDR3 is TGTGCCAGCAGTTCCGGGGGAGGAATCTACGAGCAGTACTTC. Its protein is CASSSGGGIYEQYF.